This T cell receptor beta chain was recorded in a study of control samples from healthy donors and cancer patients. Here immunoSEQ multiplex PCR was the method, and the copy in TCRdb shows in-frame clones only, minus some. The sample records 95,000 to 150,000 clones, roughly 88% being singletons. This clone was recorded many times. CDR3 length equals 16 residues. With 6 bases removed from V and 7 bases from J, the gap between germline ends came to 19 bases. The V gene's germline CDR1 is LNHDA and CDR2 SQIVND (reference sequence). Specimen: blood. The origin of this receptor is a man between 40 and 49 years old in good health. V gene TRBV19 combines with J gene TRBJ1-6; D may be TRBD1 (5 bases). CDR3 amino acids: CASSTDSQPRNSPLHF. Here the CDR3 DNA reads TGTGCCAGTAGCACCGACAGCCAACCACGAAATTCACCCCTCCACTTT.